One sample yielded the 13 T cell receptor beta chains listed below, sequenced in a study of patients and donors after allogeneic stem cell transplantation. One entry per CDR3 protein results from TCRdb running MiXCR on the RT-PCR reads. The table records 20,000 to 30,000 distinct CDR3 sequences, approximately 42% of them present only once. The sequenced sample was blood, either unsorted or a sorted T cell fraction (not recorded which). Receptor source: a human donor who was either an allogeneic HSCT recipient or a stem cell or donor lymphocyte infusion donor (not recorded which). It is not recorded whose cells these are; they may come from a transplant donor.

The gene calls are TRBV12-3 or TRBV12-4 and TRBJ2-1; D is undetermined. The CDR3 runs 11 residues. Trimming cost V 5 bases and J 7 bases, with 6 bases left between them. CDR3 amino acids: CASSPINEQFF. As DNA, the CDR3 is TGTGCCAGCAGTCCCATAAATGAGCAGTTCTTC.

This clonotype was found a few times. The chain joins TRBV29-1 to TRBJ2-5, with 7 bases matching TRBD2. CDR3 length: 12 amino acids. Trimming removed 3 bases from V and 4 bases from J; junction bases left unmatched: 2. Germline values: CDR1 SQVTM, CDR2 ANQGSEA. CDR3 bases: TGCAGCGTTGAGCGGGGGTTAGAGACCCAGTACTTC. It is translated as CSVERGLETQYF.

This clonotype was seen more than once but under ten times. CDR3 amino acids: CASRGLYEAFF. The CDR3 DNA is TGTGCCAGCAGGGGGCTATACGAAGCTTTCTTT. This chain links TRBV6-5 with TRBJ1-1; the D gene is possibly TRBD1 (5 bases). The CDR3 runs 11 residues. Germline-derived CDR1 and CDR2 are MNHEY and SVGAGI. V lost 6 bases and J 8 bases, leaving 10 bases between the germline ends.

V usage is TRBV5-1 and J usage is TRBJ2-5; D is perhaps TRBD1 (5 bases). This CDR3 region has 14 residues. V lost 5 bases to trimming and J lost 0 bases, with 11 bases between them. In germline, CDR1 is SGHRS, CDR2 YFSETQ. The CDR3 DNA sequence: TGCGCCAGCAGTCGCCAGGGTTACCAAGAGACCCAGTACTTC. It specifies CASSRQGYQETQYF.

The gene calls are TRBV9 and TRBJ2-2; 7 positions match TRBD2. With V trimmed by 1 base and J by 7 bases, 7 bases remained unmatched. This CDR3 contains 15 residues. CDR1 and CDR2 from the germline V gene are SGDLS and YYNGEE. The chain's CDR3 is CASSVSGAVGGELFF. The DNA of the CDR3 is TGTGCCAGCAGCGTAAGCGGGGCGGTAGGCGGGGAGCTGTTTTTT.

The chain couples TRBV6-2 or TRBV6-3 to TRBJ2-5, with D hard to call. The CDR3 has 13 residues. The germline V and J ends were trimmed by 7 bases and 0 bases, with 9 bases remaining between them. The germline gives CDR1 MNHEY, CDR2 SVGEGT. The CDR3: CASTRVYQETQYF. The CDR3 coding sequence is TGTGCCAGCACCCGGGTGTACCAAGAGACCCAGTACTTC.

This chain connects TRBV12-3 or TRBV12-4 to TRBJ2-7; 9 bases agree with TRBD1. The V and J ends lost 3 bases and 4 bases, in that order; junction bases with no gene match: 10. The CDR3 is 16 amino acids. The CDR3 here is CASSFRPGTGSYEQYF. DNA for the CDR3: TGTGCCAGCAGTTTCCGACCCGGGACAGGGAGTTACGAGCAGTACTTC.

This rearrangement joins TRBV20-1 to TRBJ2-7; TRBD1 aligns across 8 bases. Germline V gives CDR1 DFQATT, CDR2 SNEGSKA (reference sequence). Trimming at V came to 7 bases and at J to 5 bases, leaving 13 bases not matched to a gene. This CDR3 is 14 amino acids long. CDR3 protein: CSVKAQGALHEQYF. The CDR3, as DNA: TGCAGTGTCAAAGCCCAGGGGGCCCTCCACGAGCAGTACTTC.

J is TRBJ1-5 and V is TRBV5-1; D remains unclear. The CDR3 consists of 14 residues. V gave up 2 bases and J gave up 5 bases, with 11 bases separating them. CDR1 and CDR2 from the germline V gene are SGHRS and YFSETQ. Written as DNA, the CDR3 is TGCGCCAGCAGCTTTTTAGGGCTTCATCAGCCCCAGCATTTT. Residues: CASSFLGLHQPQHF. The whole variable domain, remainder taken from reference TRBV5-1 and TRBJ1-5, is KAGVTQTPRYLIKTRGQQVTLSCSPISGHRSVSWYQQTPGQGLQFLFEYFSETQRNKGNFPGRFSGRQFSNSRSEMNVSTLELGDSALYLCASSFLGLHQPQHFGDGTRLSIL.

A few counts support this clonotype. This chain joins TRBV5-1 and TRBJ2-1; D unclear. The CDR3 length is 16 residues. Per the germline V gene, CDR1 is SGHRS and CDR2 is YFSETQ. Deletions cut 0 bases from V and 0 bases from J, with 10 bases between. CDR3 residues: CASSLALVSSYNEQFF. CDR3 coding DNA: TGCGCCAGCAGCTTGGCCCTTGTCAGCTCCTACAATGAGCAGTTCTTC. The complete variable domain, with remaining parts taken from reference TRBV5-1 and TRBJ2-1, reads KAGVTQTPRYLIKTRGQQVTLSCSPISGHRSVSWYQQTPGQGLQFLFEYFSETQRNKGNFPGRFSGRQFSNSRSEMNVSTLELGDSALYLCASSLALVSSYNEQFFGPGTRLTVL.

This clonotype is medium-sized. The chain carries TRBV6-5 and TRBJ1-4; D may be TRBD1 (5 bases). V lost 5 bases, J lost 5 bases, and 12 bases lay in between. Germline-derived CDR1 and CDR2 are MNHEY and SVGAGI. This CDR3 is 14 amino acids long. The CDR3 here is CASSRGRGNEKLFF. CDR3 nucleotide sequence: TGTGCCAGCAGTCGGGGACGAGGAAATGAAAAACTGTTTTTT.

This clonotype was seen a single time. The chain has TRBV13 and TRBJ1-5, with a weak D call TRBD1 (6 bases). This CDR3 is built from 16 residues. The V end lost 2 bases, the J end lost 4 bases, and 15 bases lay between the germline ends. CDR1 and CDR2 from the germline V gene are PRHDT and FYEKMQ (reference sequence). The CDR3 is CASSLSRGTGNQPQHF. The CDR3 DNA sequence: TGTGCCAGCAGCTTATCTCGGGGAACAGGGAATCAGCCCCAGCATTTT. Variable domain in full (rest from reference TRBV13 and TRBJ1-5): AAGVIQSPRHLIKEKRETATLKCYPIPRHDTVYWYQQGPGQDPQFLISFYEKMQSDKGSIPDRFSAQQFSDYHSELNMSSLELGDSALYFCASSLSRGTGNQPQHFGDGTRLSIL.

The chain combines TRBV27 with TRBJ2-7, with 9 nucleotides matching TRBD2. J was trimmed by 7 bases and V by 4 bases; bases with no gene match: 11. Germline V gene sequence: CDR1 MNHEY, CDR2 SMNVEV (reference sequence). This CDR3 region has 15 residues. Here the CDR3 DNA reads TGTGCCAGCAGTTGGGAAGCGGGAGGTTCGGCTGAGCAGTACTTC. This codes for CASSWEAGGSAEQYF.